Presented here are 9 T cell receptor beta chains from one specimen sequenced in a study of regulatory T cells in long-lasting Graves disease. Time point meaning: newly diagnosed GD, antithyroid drugs for less than 3 months. Preparation of the TCR library used RNA extracted from PBMCs. Assembly of TCR beta libraries relied on iRepertoire HTBI primers together with Arm-PCR of CDR3 regions. TCRdb reprocessed the multiplex PCR reads with MiXCR, giving one entry per CDR3 protein. Of about 540,000 distinct CDR3 sequences listed, about 13% were seen once; the top ten hold over 7.5%. The same data also went into a second study, on T cells in Graves' hyperthyroidism and ophthalmopathy.

The material sequenced was peripheral blood mononuclear cells (PBMCs), taken at new diagnosis, from a patient treated with antithyroid drugs. These receptors originate from a man aged 30-40 years with Graves disease.

This clonotype was seen a handful of times. The chain couples TRBV9 to TRBJ2-1; D not resolved. Per germline, CDR1 SGDLS and CDR2 YYNGEE. V lost 4 bases and J 5 bases, leaving 10 bases between the germline ends. The CDR3 spans 13 residues. The CDR3 nucleotides are TGTGCCAGCAGCACTCATTTAAACAATGAGCAGTTCTTC. Amino acids: CASSTHLNNEQFF.

This clonotype was recorded at least ten times. The rearrangement uses TRBV24-1 and TRBJ2-1; unclear D gene. The CDR3 spans 17 residues. Per the germline V gene, CDR1 is KGHDR and CDR2 is SFDVKD. The V gene lost 3 bases and the J gene lost 0 bases, with 14 bases spanning the gap. CDR3 coding DNA: TGTGCCACCAGTGATGCCCGCGCGCAGAGCTCCTACAATGAGCAGTTCTTC. This gives the protein CATSDARAQSSYNEQFF.

The table lists this clonotype with many counts. The V and J genes are TRBV19 and TRBJ1-5, with D uncertain. The CDR3 runs to 15 residues. Germline assignment: CDR1 LNHDA and CDR2 SQIVND (reference sequence). V lost 6 bases and J 6 bases, leaving 18 bases between the germline ends. This CDR3 is CASRMGVRLGQPQHF. For the CDR3, the DNA is TGTGCCAGTAGGATGGGCGTCCGATTGGGTCAGCCCCAGCATTTT.

The table lists this clonotype with many counts. One end of the junction is discordant with germline, which a read error may explain. This chain joins TRBV29-1 and TRBJ2-1; D remains ambiguous. The CDR3 consists of 10 residues. Germline V gene data show CDR1 as SQVTM and CDR2 as ANQGSEA. The CDR3, as DNA: TGCAGCGTTCAAGAGAATGAGCAGTTCTTC. This translates into CSVQENEQFF.

This clonotype showed up many times. The genes are TRBV7-9 and TRBJ2-2, with unresolved D. CDR1 and CDR2 from the germline V gene are SEHNR and FQNEAQ (reference sequence). Trimming removed 0 bases from V and 6 bases from J, with 2 bases in between. CDR3 length: 12 amino acids. CDR3 sequence: CASSLAPGELFF. The CDR3 DNA is TGTGCCAGCAGCTTAGCCCCCGGGGAGCTGTTTTTT.

This clonotype came up many times. The rearrangement joins TRBV7-8 to TRBJ1-3, with no clear D. V was cut by 5 bases and J by 4 bases, with 6 bases left in between. The CDR3 is 12 residues long. Germline CDR1 SGHVS, CDR2 FQNEAQ. As DNA, the CDR3 is TGTGCCAGCAGCCACCGCGGAAACACCATATATTTT. This codes for CASSHRGNTIYF. Full variable domain (rest looked up from reference TRBV7-8 and TRBJ1-3): GAGVSQSPRYKVAKRGQDVALRCDPISGHVSLFWYQQALGQGPEFLTYFQNEAQLDKSGLPSDRFFAERPEGSVSTLKIQRTQQEDSAVYLCASSHRGNTIYFGEGSWLTVV.

The chain employs TRBV6-1 and TRBJ2-2; 10 nucleotides agree with TRBD2. The CDR3 sequence is 14 residues long. Germline loops: CDR1 MNHNS, CDR2 SASEGT. Unmatched junction bases numbered 3, after V lost 4 bases and J lost 7 bases. In DNA, the CDR3 is TGTGCCAGCAGTGCACTAGCGGGATTCGGGGAGCTGTTTTTT. Its translation: CASSALAGFGELFF.

The chain combines TRBV19 with TRBJ1-2, with D tentatively TRBD1 (6 bases). Germline V CDR1 and CDR2: LNHDA, SQIVND (reference sequence). The CDR3 runs 13 residues. The V and J ends lost 5 bases and 5 bases respectively, with 12 bases between them. The CDR3 coding sequence is TGTGCCAGTAGTCGAGACAGGCCGTATGGCTACACCTTC. It specifies CASSRDRPYGYTF.

This clonotype was counted a few times. A read error may be the cause here, since a much bigger clone is one base away. The chain uses TRBV28 and TRBJ2-2; TRBD1 aligns across 8 bases. Germline V gives CDR1 MDHEN, CDR2 SYDVKM. The CDR3 spans 17 residues. This CDR3 reads CAGSPNGQGGGRGELFF. DNA of the CDR3: TGTGCCGGCAGCCCCAACGGACAGGGAGGCGGCAGGGGGGAGCTGTTTTTT.